This entry describes one TCR beta chain. This specimen belongs to a study of T cell changes during pregnancy in multiple sclerosis. CDR3 length: 15 amino acids. The V gene's germline CDR1 is SNHLY and CDR2 FYNNEI. The J segment lost 5 bases and the V segment lost 4 bases, leaving 8 bases of the junction unmatched. Profiled with immunoSEQ multiplex PCR; TCRdb holds only in-frame clones, not every one. The sample contains almost 35,000 clones, about nine tenths of which appear only once. Specimen: CD8+ T cells from peripheral blood mononuclear cells, collected in the first trimester of pregnancy. The gene calls are TRBV2 and TRBJ2-7, with TRBD1 matching over 10 bases. This sequence originates from a female donor with multiple sclerosis, enrolled in a pregnancy study. CDR3 DNA sequence: TGTGCCAGCAGTGGACAGGGGGCCTCTTTGGACGAGCAGTACTTC. This codes for CASSGQGASLDEQYF.